This TCR beta chain was profiled in a study of CD8 T cells in Susac syndrome. RNA, at about 0.45 to 1 ug, was reverse transcribed with random hexamers. Amplification of TCR beta CDR3 was carried out by immunoSEQ multiplex PCR, which covered 54 Vbeta and 13 Jbeta segments. TCRdb re-called the immunoSEQ multiplex PCR reads through MiXCR, storing one row per CDR3 protein. Here the sample spans approximately 70,000 distinct CDR3 sequences, 85% to 95% being singletons. TCR beta was sequenced from blood CD8+ and CD4+ T cells. Controls were healthy donors chosen to match patients in age and sex. Negative magnetic isolation gave CD8+ and CD4+ cells; FACS enriched CD8+ TEMRA. CDR3 size: 15 residues. Looked up from germline, CDR1 is MDHEN and CDR2 is SYDVKM. The ends lost 3 bases at V and 2 bases at J; junction bases unmatched: 5.

The chain uses TRBV28 and TRBJ2-5, with 8 positions matching TRBD1. The clonotype originates from a human donor in good health. Sequencing was carried out using CD8+ T cells from PBMCs. The CDR3 nucleotides are TGTGCCAGCAGTTTTGGGACAGGTATACAAGAGACCCAGTACTTC. It encodes CASSFGTGIQETQYF.